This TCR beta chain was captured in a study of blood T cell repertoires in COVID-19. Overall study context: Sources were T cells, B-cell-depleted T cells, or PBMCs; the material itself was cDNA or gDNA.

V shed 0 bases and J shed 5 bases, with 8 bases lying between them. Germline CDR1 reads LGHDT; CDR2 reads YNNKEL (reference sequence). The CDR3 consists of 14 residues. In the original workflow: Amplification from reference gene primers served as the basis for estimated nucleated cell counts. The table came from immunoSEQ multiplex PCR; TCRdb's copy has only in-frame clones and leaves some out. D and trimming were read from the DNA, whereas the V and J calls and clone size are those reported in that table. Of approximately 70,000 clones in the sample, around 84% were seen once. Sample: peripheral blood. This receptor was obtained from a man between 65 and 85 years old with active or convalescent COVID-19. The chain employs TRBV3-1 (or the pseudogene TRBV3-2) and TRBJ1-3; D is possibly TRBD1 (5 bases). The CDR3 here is CASSQDRQRNTIYF. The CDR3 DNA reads TGTGCCAGCAGCCAAGATCGACAGCGAAACACCATATATTTT.